The 23 T cell receptor beta chains listed next were all sequenced from one sample in a study of monozygotic twins with inflammatory bowel disease. TCRdb reprocessed the 5' RACE reads and stores each CDR3 protein as one record, lacking DNA. This repertoire includes approximately 400,000 distinct CDR3 sequences. The specimen was blood. The origin of the receptors is a human donor with ulcerative colitis or Crohn's disease, or a healthy co-twin of an affected twin (not recorded which).

The chain employs TRBV6-1 and TRBJ2-2; TCRdb outputs TRBD1, but without DNA this stays unchecked. Germline CDR1 MNHNS, CDR2 SASEGT. The CDR3 contains 15 residues. The CDR3 is CASRPGTGSAGELFF.

V and J are TRBV6-1 and TRBJ2-2. CDR1 is MNHNS and CDR2 is SASEGT in the germline V gene. The CDR3 extends over 14 amino acids. CDR3 loop: CASLDYTFTGELFF.

V usage is TRBV5-1 and J usage is TRBJ1-1; TCRdb designates TRBD1, a call that cannot be tested without DNA. The CDR3 sequence is 14 residues long. Germline lookup yields CDR1 SGHRS and CDR2 YFSETQ. The CDR3 region is CASNPLGGNTEAFF.

The rearrangement uses TRBV28 and TRBJ2-7; as DNA is missing, the TRBD1 call by TCRdb cannot be tested. Per the germline V gene, CDR1 is MDHEN and CDR2 is SYDVKM. The CDR3 is 14 residues long. The CDR3 sequence: CASTTGTPPYEQYF.

The rearrangement joins TRBV29-1 to TRBJ2-2; no DNA is available, so the TRBD2 call from TCRdb remains unchecked. This CDR3 has 15 residues. Germline V lookup: CDR1 SQVTM, CDR2 ANQGSEA. The CDR3 region is CSVMGRAENTGELFF.

This rearrangement joins TRBV27 to TRBJ2-1; TCRdb's D call of TRBD1 is untestable without DNA. Germline lookup yields CDR1 MNHEY and CDR2 SMNVEV (reference sequence). The CDR3 spans 11 residues. CDR3 sequence: CASSSLRSLFF.

V is TRBV20-1 and J is TRBJ1-2; no DNA is available, so the TRBD1 call from TCRdb remains unchecked. Germline V gene lookup returns CDR1 DFQATT and CDR2 SNEGSKA (reference sequence). The CDR3 covers 14 residues. The CDR3 sequence: CSARGPGSKDGYTF.

The rearrangement uses TRBV7-9 and TRBJ2-1; TCRdb outputs TRBD2, but without DNA this stays unchecked. Germline CDR1 SEHNR, CDR2 FQNEAQ (reference sequence). The CDR3 runs 15 residues. CDR3 sequence: CASSLVPGAIDEQFF.

V usage is TRBV5-1 and J usage is TRBJ1-2; the TCRdb call, TRBD1, lacks DNA for checking. Germline V gene lookup returns CDR1 SGHRS and CDR2 YFSETQ. CDR3 length: 15 residues. CDR3 region: CASSPMPGVNYGYTF.

The chain carries TRBV20-1 and TRBJ2-1; TCRdb's D call of TRBD1 is untestable without DNA. CDR3 length: 17 amino acids. CDR1 and CDR2 (germline): DFQATT, SNEGSKA (reference sequence). CDR3 amino acids: CSASTGGAGRGGNEQFF.

The gene calls are TRBV4-3 and TRBJ1-4; TCRdb calls TRBD1, which cannot be checked without DNA. The germline V gene has CDR1 LGHNA and CDR2 YSLEER. The CDR3 length is 16 residues. The chain's CDR3 is CASSQATDRGNEKLFF.

The chain uses TRBV4-3 and TRBJ2-3; the D call from TCRdb, TRBD2, cannot be confirmed without DNA. CDR1 LGHNA and CDR2 YSLEER come from the germline V gene. CDR3 length equals 19 residues. The CDR3 here is CASSRGLAGGPSGTDTQYF.

The rearrangement links TRBV20-1 to TRBJ2-5; there is no DNA to check the TCRdb D call of TRBD1. The germline V gene encodes CDR1 DFQATT and CDR2 SNEGSKA (reference sequence). The length of the CDR3 is 13 residues. This CDR3 reads CSATGSWMETQYF.

The J gene is TRBJ2-1, the V gene TRBV29-1; lacking DNA, the TRBD2 call made by TCRdb goes unchecked. Germline V gives CDR1 SQVTM, CDR2 ANQGSEA. The CDR3 covers 14 residues. The chain's CDR3 is CSVGGTSGYNEQFF.

The V gene is TRBV5-6, the J gene TRBJ2-7. Germline CDR1 is SGHDT and CDR2 is YYEEEE. CDR3 size: 13 residues. CDR3 protein: CASSLSAAYEQYF.

The chain couples TRBV7-6 to TRBJ2-7; TCRdb lists TRBD1, though no DNA is available to test this call. Looked up from germline, CDR1 is SGHVS and CDR2 is FNYEAQ. The CDR3 runs 14 residues. The CDR3 here is CASSFGQGTTEQYF.

The CDR3 region is CASSTQLGETQYF. The chain combines TRBV7-3 with TRBJ2-5; TCRdb proposes TRBD2, but this gene call is untestable without DNA. Germline lookup yields CDR1 SGHTA and CDR2 FQGTGA. The CDR3 is 13 amino acids.

V and J are TRBV14 and TRBJ1-3. The CDR3 is made up of 14 amino acids. Germline values: CDR1 SGHDN, CDR2 FVKESK. The CDR3 here is CASSQVQAGNTIYF.

The chain joins TRBV11-2 to TRBJ2-6; TCRdb picks TRBD2, but there is no DNA to check that call. CDR1 SGHAT and CDR2 FQNNGV come from the germline V gene. This CDR3 spans 17 amino acids. The CDR3 spells CASRPSGGSSGANVLTF.

The chain is built from TRBV20-1 and TRBJ1-1. This CDR3 comprises 12 residues. The germline V gene encodes CDR1 DFQATT and CDR2 SNEGSKA (reference sequence). The CDR3 here is CSARDNRTEAFF.

The genes are TRBV5-8 and TRBJ2-5; without DNA, the TCRdb call of TRBD2 cannot be checked. This CDR3 contains 16 residues. CDR1 SGHTS and CDR2 YDEGEE come from the germline V gene. This CDR3 is CASSRTSGGAQETQYF.

This chain uses TRBV30 with TRBJ2-7; TCRdb selects TRBD1, and the lack of DNA leaves this call unchecked. CDR1 is GTSNPN, CDR2 SVGIG, per germline (reference sequence). The CDR3 is made up of 12 amino acids. The CDR3 loop reads CAWRKDRGEQYF.

V usage is TRBV5-1 and J usage is TRBJ2-2; without DNA, the TCRdb call of TRBD2 cannot be checked. CDR1 and CDR2 (germline): SGHRS, YFSETQ. The length of the CDR3 is 14 residues. The CDR3 region is CASSTGPSGGELFF.